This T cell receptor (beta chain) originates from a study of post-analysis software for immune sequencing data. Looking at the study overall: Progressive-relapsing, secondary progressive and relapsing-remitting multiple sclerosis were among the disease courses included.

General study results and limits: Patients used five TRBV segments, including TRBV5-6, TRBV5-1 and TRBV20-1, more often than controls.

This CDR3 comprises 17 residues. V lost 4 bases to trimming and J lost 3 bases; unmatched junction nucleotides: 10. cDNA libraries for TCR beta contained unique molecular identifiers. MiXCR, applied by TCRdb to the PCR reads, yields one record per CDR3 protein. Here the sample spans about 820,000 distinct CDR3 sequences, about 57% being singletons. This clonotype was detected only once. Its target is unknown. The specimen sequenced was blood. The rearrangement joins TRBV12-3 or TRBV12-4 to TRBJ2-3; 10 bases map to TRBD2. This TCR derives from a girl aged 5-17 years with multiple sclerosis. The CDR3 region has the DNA TGTGCCAGCAGTTACTATGGGCCTAGCGGGAGTACAGATACGCAGTATTTT. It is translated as CASSYYGPSGSTDTQYF.